The T cell receptor (beta chain) under discussion was sequenced for a study of CD8 T cells in ankylosing spondylitis. General observations from the study: A motif of 8 or 9 highly homologous TCR beta variants was seen as apparently characteristic of ankylosing spondylitis blood.

The V gene's germline CDR1 is SGHRS and CDR2 YFSETQ. CDR3 size: 15 residues. V was pared by 0 bases and J by 5 bases, with 7 bases of the junction left unmatched. This clonotype was found a few times. Its matching antigen is unknown. MiXCR was run by TCRdb on the 5' RACE reads, yielding one entry per CDR3 protein. The table has roughly 370,000 distinct CDR3 sequences, 20% to 25% seen once. This chain connects TRBV5-1 to TRBJ2-5; 7 positions agree with TRBD2. Sequencing was carried out using blood, either unsorted or a sorted T cell fraction (not recorded which). The clonotype was recovered from a male donor with ankylosing spondylitis. CDR3 loop: CASSLDRDYLETQYF. CDR3 sequence (DNA): TGCGCCAGCAGCTTGGACCGGGACTACTTGGAGACCCAGTACTTC.